Listed below are T cell receptor beta chains from one sample, sequenced in a study of T cell changes during pregnancy in multiple sclerosis. Using immunoSEQ multiplex PCR, the repertoire was profiled, and TCRdb retains in-frame clones only, with some absent. Here the sample spans tens of thousands of clones, 92% being singletons. The sequencing here drew on CD4+ T cells from peripheral blood mononuclear cells, taken in the second trimester of pregnancy. The source of these receptors is a female donor with multiple sclerosis, enrolled in a pregnancy study. Each CDR3 is given with its conserved first and last residue. A D gene is named only where the DNA matches it firmly. A clone size is listed for some rows: how often the clone was seen (once, few, many), or a class if it is expanded.

J gene: TRBJ1-1
D gene: -
V gene: TRBV7-2
clone size: few
CDR3 DNA: TGTGCCAGCAGCAAACAGGGGAACACTGAAGCTTTCTTT
CDR3 protein: CASSKQGNTEAFF

J gene: TRBJ1-5
D gene: TRBD1
V gene: TRBV19
clone size: -
CDR3 DNA: TGTGCCACGCGGGACAGGGCGGGAGCTGGGGGCAATCAGCCCCAGCATTTT
CDR3 protein: CATRDRAGAGGNQPQHF

J gene: TRBJ1-5
D gene: -
V gene: TRBV2
clone size: -
CDR3 DNA: TGTGCCAGCAGTGAAAGGGGTTTGGGGGCAATCAATCAGCCCCAGCATTTT
CDR3 protein: CASSERGLGAINQPQHF

J gene: TRBJ1-5
D gene: -
V gene: TRBV28
clone size: -
CDR3 DNA: TGTGCCAGCAGTTTCGGGGGGGGGCGCCGGCCAGGGCAGCCCCAGCATTTT
CDR3 protein: CASSFGGGRRPGQPQHF

J gene: TRBJ1-3
D gene: -
V gene: TRBV5-6
clone size: -
CDR3 DNA: TGTGCCAGCAGCTTATCGCAGGGGTCCGGAAACACCATATATTTT
CDR3 protein: CASSLSQGSGNTIYF

J gene: TRBJ2-3
D gene: -
V gene: TRBV7-3
clone size: -
CDR3 DNA: TGTGCCAGCAGTCCAGGGGGCCGGGGAGGGGTCACAGATACGCAGTATTTT
CDR3 protein: CASSPGGRGGVTDTQYF

J gene: TRBJ1-1
D gene: TRBD1
V gene: TRBV18
clone size: -
CDR3 DNA: TGTGCCAGCTCACCCACCGGGACAGGGGGCCCGAACACTGAAGCTTTCTTT
CDR3 protein: CASSPTGTGGPNTEAFF

J gene: TRBJ2-7
D gene: -
V gene: TRBV7-8
clone size: -
CDR3 DNA: TGTGCCAGCAGCTTAGGTCTAGCGACCTACGAGCAGTACTTC
CDR3 protein: CASSLGLATYEQYF

J gene: TRBJ2-1
D gene: TRBD2
V gene: TRBV10-1
clone size: -
CDR3 DNA: TGCGCCAGCAGTTCGAGCGGGGCTACCTACAATGAGCAGTTCTTC
CDR3 protein: CASSSSGATYNEQFF

J gene: TRBJ2-7
D gene: -
V gene: TRBV30
clone size: -
CDR3 DNA: TGTGCCTGGAGTGTAGGGGACGGAGGGACCTACGAGCAGTACTTC
CDR3 protein: CAWSVGDGGTYEQYF

J gene: TRBJ2-1
D gene: -
V gene: TRBV30
clone size: -
CDR3 DNA: TGTGCCTGGAGGCGGCAACATGAGCAGTTCTTC
CDR3 protein: CAWRRQHEQFF

J gene: TRBJ2-1
D gene: TRBD2
V gene: TRBV5-4
clone size: -
CDR3 DNA: TGTGCCAGCAGCTACTCGTCACTAGCGGCCAGCTACAATGAGCAGTTCTTC
CDR3 protein: CASSYSSLAASYNEQFF

J gene: TRBJ1-5
D gene: -
V gene: TRBV5-4
clone size: -
CDR3 DNA: TGTGCCAGCTCCGAGGGGGTAGGCAATCAGCCCCAGCATTTT
CDR3 protein: CASSEGVGNQPQHF

J gene: TRBJ2-7
D gene: -
V gene: TRBV5-6
clone size: -
CDR3 DNA: TGTGCCAGCAGCTTGAGAGGGCCTAGAACCGAGCAGTACTTC
CDR3 protein: CASSLRGPRTEQYF

J gene: TRBJ2-7
D gene: -
V gene: TRBV11-2
clone size: -
CDR3 DNA: TGTGCCAGCAGCTGGGGGCCAGGGGAAGAGTCCTACGAGCAGTACTTC
CDR3 protein: CASSWGPGEESYEQYF

J gene: TRBJ2-7
D gene: -
V gene: TRBV28
clone size: -
CDR3 DNA: TGTGCCACCGGAGGGGCCCCCTACGAGCAGTACTTC
CDR3 protein: CATGGAPYEQYF

J gene: TRBJ2-1
D gene: TRBD1
V gene: TRBV7-2
clone size: -
CDR3 DNA: TGTGCCAGCAGCTTATCCGGGACAGGGGGCGTTCGCTCCTACAATGAGCAGTTCTTC
CDR3 protein: CASSLSGTGGVRSYNEQFF

J gene: TRBJ2-1
D gene: TRBD1
V gene: TRBV25-1
clone size: -
CDR3 DNA: TGTGCCAGCAGTGGACAGGGATGGAATGAGCAGTTCTTC
CDR3 protein: CASSGQGWNEQFF

J gene: TRBJ1-1
D gene: -
V gene: TRBV5-1
clone size: -
CDR3 DNA: TGCGCCAGCAGCTTGCAGGGGAGCTCAATGAACACTGAAGCTTTCTTT
CDR3 protein: CASSLQGSSMNTEAFF

J gene: TRBJ2-1
D gene: -
V gene: TRBV6-5
clone size: -
CDR3 DNA: TGTGCCAGCAGAGCCCTTAATGAGCAGTTCTTC
CDR3 protein: CASRALNEQFF

J gene: TRBJ1-2
D gene: TRBD1
V gene: TRBV30
clone size: -
CDR3 DNA: TGTGCCTGGAGTGGACAGGGGGGTAACTCTAACTATGGCTACACCTTC
CDR3 protein: CAWSGQGGNSNYGYTF

J gene: TRBJ2-1
D gene: TRBD2
V gene: TRBV2
clone size: -
CDR3 DNA: TGTGCCAGCAGTGAAGCGGGGGGACTAGCCCACAATGAGCAGTTCTTC
CDR3 protein: CASSEAGGLAHNEQFF

J gene: TRBJ2-7
D gene: TRBD2
V gene: TRBV18
clone size: -
CDR3 DNA: TGTGCCAGCTCACCAGGGACTAGCGGGAACTACGAGCAGTACTTC
CDR3 protein: CASSPGTSGNYEQYF